The rows below give T cell receptor beta chains drawn from one sample of a study of identical twins. TCRdb re-analysed the 5' RACE reads in MiXCR, keeping a single row per CDR3 protein. The sample lists 690,000 or so distinct CDR3 sequences, approximately 9% occurring once. These data are also associated with another study on yellow fever vaccine responses in identical twins.

Sequencing was carried out using PBMCs. These receptors were collected from a woman aged 18-29 years in good health. CDR3s include the opening cysteine and the closing phenylalanine or tryptophan. Fields, in order: clone size, J gene, D gene, V gene, CDR3 DNA, CDR3 protein. D genes are given only for firm matches. Some rows have no size entry. The others give once, few or many, or a class for an expanded clone.

>many|TRBJ2-7|TRBD2|TRBV10-3
TGTGCCATCAGTGAAGGACTAGCGGGGTACGAGCAGTACTTC
CAISEGLAGYEQYF
>many|TRBJ2-1|.|TRBV4-1
TGCGCCAGCAGCCAAGTTGGTCAGGGGATGGCAAATGAGCAGTTCTTC
CASSQVGQGMANEQFF
>many|TRBJ1-1|.|TRBV29-1
TGCAGCGTTGGAGGGGGGAACACTGAAGCTTTCTTT
CSVGGGNTEAFF
>many|TRBJ1-1|.|TRBV6-5
TGTGCCAGCAAGGGCGCTAACACTGAAGCTTTCTTT
CASKGANTEAFF
>few|TRBJ2-2|TRBD2|TRBV7-2
TGTGCCAGCAGCTGGGCTAGCGGGAGGGGCACCGGGGAGCTGTTTTTT
CASSWASGRGTGELFF
>.|TRBJ1-1|TRBD1|TRBV11-2
TGTGCCAGCAGCTATCGACAGGGGGCCGGTACTGAAGCTTTCTTT
CASSYRQGAGTEAFF
>few|TRBJ2-5|TRBD2|TRBV20-1
TGCAGTGCTAGTGGATTAGCGGGGATAATACAAGAGACCCAGTACTTC
CSASGLAGIIQETQYF
>few|TRBJ2-7|TRBD1|TRBV20-1
TGCAGTGCTAGCCCCGGGACAGGGGACGAGCAGTACTTC
CSASPGTGDEQYF
>.|TRBJ2-6|.|TRBV28
TGTGCCAGCAGTTACGGTGGGACTTTGGGCCTCGGGGCCAACGTCCTGACTTTC
CASSYGGTLGLGANVLTF
>many|TRBJ2-5|TRBD2|TRBV12-3/TRBV12-4
TGTGCCAGCAGTTACACCTTAGCGGGACAAGAGACCCAGTACTTC
CASSYTLAGQETQYF
>.|TRBJ2-1|TRBD2|TRBV4-2
TGTGCCAGCAGCCAAAGGGGTCCGGGACTAGCGGGAGTGGGGAATGAGCAGTTCTTC
CASSQRGPGLAGVGNEQFF
>many|TRBJ2-1|.|TRBV6-5
TGTGCCAGCAGTTACGACAGCAATGAGCAGTTCTTC
CASSYDSNEQFF
>many|TRBJ2-7|.|TRBV12-3/TRBV12-4
TGTGCCAGCAGTTTAGTGAGAGGCTACGAGCAGTACTTC
CASSLVRGYEQYF
>few|TRBJ1-1|.|TRBV4-1
TGCGCCAGCAGCCAAGACCCGGACAGAGAGAACACTGAAGCTTTCTTT
CASSQDPDRENTEAFF
>few|TRBJ2-4|.|TRBV7-2
TGTGCCAGCAGCTCGACAGGAGTTGGGATGGCCAAAAACATTCAGTACTTC
CASSSTGVGMAKNIQYF
>few|TRBJ2-3|TRBD2|TRBV20-1
TGCAGTGCTAGATCAAGCGGGAGGACCACAGATACGCAGTATTTT
CSARSSGRTTDTQYF
>few|TRBJ2-7|TRBD1|TRBV4-2
TGTGCCAGCAGCCAAGGAACAGGGGCACACTACGAGCAGTACTTC
CASSQGTGAHYEQYF
>few|TRBJ2-7|.|TRBV10-3
TGTGCCATCAGTGAGTCGTCGAGCGTCACCAGCTCCTACGAGCAGTACTTC
CAISESSSVTSSYEQYF
>many|TRBJ2-3|TRBD2|TRBV4-1
TGCGCCAGCAAAGGACTAGCGGGGAACGCGGATACGCAGTATTTT
CASKGLAGNADTQYF
>.|TRBJ2-5|TRBD2|TRBV20-1
TGCAGTGCTAGAGTAGCGGGAGGGGGGGAGACCCAGTACTTC
CSARVAGGGETQYF